The source of this T cell receptor beta chain is a study of cytomegalovirus exposure and HLA in healthy donors. Overall study: Researchers previously reported finding roughly 120 million unique TCR beta sequences from around 200 million T cells.

PCR involved 60 Vbeta and 13 Jbeta primers. Profiling relied on immunoSEQ multiplex PCR, and the TCRdb table lists in-frame clones only, not all of them. Of more than 85,000 clones listed, 75% to 85% are singletons. A word on this clone: What it binds is unknown.

Findings and limits, study-wide: In vitro testing confirmed a few CMV-associated chains as specific for CMV antigens.

Per the germline V gene, CDR1 is MNHEY and CDR2 is SVGAGI. The CDR3 runs to 14 residues. V was cut by 4 bases and J by 11 bases, with 17 bases left in between. Sequences were obtained from PBMCs. This sequence originates from a male donor in good health and CMV-seropositive. The V call is TRBV6-5, the J call TRBJ1-4; no definite D call. CDR3 in DNA: TGTGCCAGCAGTTGGGCGGCGGGAGACGAGAAACTGTTTTTT. Amino acid sequence: CASSWAAGDEKLFF.